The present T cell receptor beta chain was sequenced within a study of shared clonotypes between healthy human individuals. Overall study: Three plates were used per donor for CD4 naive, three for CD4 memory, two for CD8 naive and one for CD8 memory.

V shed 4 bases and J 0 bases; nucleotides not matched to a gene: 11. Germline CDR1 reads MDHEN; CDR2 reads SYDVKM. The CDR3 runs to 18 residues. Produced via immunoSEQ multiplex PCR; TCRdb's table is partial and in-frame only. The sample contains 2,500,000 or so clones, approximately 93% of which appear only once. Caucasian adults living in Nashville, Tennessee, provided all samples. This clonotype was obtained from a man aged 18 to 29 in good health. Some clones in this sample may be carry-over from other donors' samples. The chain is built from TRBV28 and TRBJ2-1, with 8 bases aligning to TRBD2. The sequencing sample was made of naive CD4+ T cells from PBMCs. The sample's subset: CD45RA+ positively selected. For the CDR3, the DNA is TGTGCCAGCAGTTATGAACTAGCGGAGGGGAGCTCCTACAATGAGCAGTTCTTC. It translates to CASSYELAEGSSYNEQFF.